This TCR beta chain was sequenced during a study of cytomegalovirus exposure and HLA in healthy donors. The PCR employed 60 Vbeta primers together with 13 Jbeta primers. Produced via immunoSEQ multiplex PCR; TCRdb's table is partial and in-frame only. Of approximately 150,000 clones listed, 65% to 85% are singletons. Study-level points and caveats: A later analysis found TCR association rates differed by HLA locus, highest for DRB1 and lowest for HLA-C. One variant, a missense change in DCLRE1C, was linked in a later analysis to TCR beta V- and J-gene trimming. Common viral pathogens seemed, in a later analysis, to connect with several of the most significant clusters.

The CDR3 runs to 15 residues. Germline V gene sequence: CDR1 MDHEN, CDR2 SYDVKM. V lost 5 bases, J lost 0 bases, and 6 bases stayed unmatched. As concerns this clone: Its antigen is not identified.

This chain connects TRBV28 to TRBJ2-7, with 8 bases lining up with TRBD1. Sequences were obtained from PBMCs. This clonotype originated in a woman in her thirties or forties in good health and CMV-seropositive. The CDR3 spells CASSITGGSSYEQYF. The DNA for the CDR3 is TGTGCCAGCAGTATCACAGGGGGGAGCTCCTACGAGCAGTACTTC.